This TCR beta chain was identified during a study of shared clonotypes between healthy human individuals. The CDR3 consists of 12 residues. Per germline, CDR1 SGHRS and CDR2 YFSETQ. V shed 5 bases and J shed 10 bases, with 12 bases lying between them. To note about this clone: Antigen unknown.

Broader study findings: It was expected that sequencing depth would affect clonotype sharing among donors.

The material for each subset, its genomic DNA, was split evenly across several immunoSEQ plates. Template amounts of roughly 280 ng DNA, approximately 30,000 T cell genomes, were employed in unsorted PBMC replicate PCRs. Profiling relied on immunoSEQ multiplex PCR, and the TCRdb table lists in-frame clones only, not all of them. The sample holds 490,000 or so clones, roughly 85% seen once. The genes are TRBV5-1 and TRBJ2-2; tentative D call: TRBD1 (5 bases). The origin of this receptor is a woman in her forties in good health. Some clones in this sample may be carry-over from other donors' samples. Sequenced material: PBMCs. This CDR3 is CASSYTGEELFF. CDR3 in DNA: TGCGCCAGCAGTTATACAGGCGAGGAGCTGTTTTTT.